These T cell receptor beta chains were read from a single sample in a study of cytomegalovirus exposure and HLA in healthy donors. The assay was immunoSEQ multiplex PCR, and TCRdb's table has in-frame clones only and misses some. The sample lists roughly 160,000 clones; roughly 71% were seen once. The sequenced sample consisted of PBMCs. The receptors come from a girl between 10 and 17 years old in good health and CMV-seronegative. The CDR3 runs from the conserved cysteine through the conserved F or W. Some rows mark clone size as missing; the rest say once, few, many or name a class of expanded clone.

>TRBV5-4|-|TRBJ1-1
CASSTGGRSGTLSVTEAFF
>TRBV7-3|-|TRBJ2-1
CASSLGLAGSYNEQFF
>TRBV5-1|-|TRBJ2-2
CASAVYTPGELFF
>TRBV7-2|-|TRBJ2-2
CASSLARGLRRELFF
>TRBV7-3|-|TRBJ1-1
CASSPTGTGNTEAFF
>TRBV19|once|TRBJ1-4
CASAQGGYEKLFF
>TRBV7-9|once|TRBJ1-2
CASSLGQGLNYGYTF
>TRBV5-4|-|TRBJ2-7
CASSLSPGLAVYEQYF
>TRBV4-1|-|TRBJ2-3
CASSQESGSSTDTQYF
>TRBV5-1|-|TRBJ1-1
CASSLGEDTEAFF
>TRBV9|-|TRBJ2-7
CASSVGGVREQYF
>TRBV27|once|TRBJ1-6
CASSELTAFNSPLHF
>TRBV12-5|few|TRBJ2-2
CASGFSVGLAGLGELFF
>TRBV2|-|TRBJ1-5
CASSSTGGVQPQHF
>TRBV18|-|TRBJ1-5
CASSPSRTGTGRAEGVRPQHF
>TRBV5-6|-|TRBJ2-3
CASSLGWGGLLSTDTQYF
>TRBV5-6|-|TRBJ1-5
CASSRGQPNQPQHF
>TRBV5-3|once|TRBJ1-5
CARSLESGGFSNQPQHF
>TRBV29-1|-|TRBJ1-2
CSVGPLNRENGYTF
>TRBV5-1|-|TRBJ2-7
CASSPGQAAPFEQYF
>TRBV5-1|-|TRBJ2-7
CASSGGTGNEQYF
>TRBV7-6|-|TRBJ1-2
CASSSKRQGAEGYTF
>TRBV5-1|few|TRBJ2-7
CASSRGQGLGEQYF
>TRBV19|few|TRBJ2-5
CASSIGPPQETQYF
>TRBV30|-|TRBJ1-2
CAWGPGGNYGYTF
>TRBV5-1|-|TRBJ2-5
CASSLGLVGAQETQYF
>TRBV4-1|-|TRBJ2-1
CASSPIPSDEQFF
>TRBV6-6|once|TRBJ2-1
CASSYNQGRGEQFF
>TRBV2|-|TRBJ1-5
CATRLGGAGISNQPQHF
>TRBV5-1|-|TRBJ1-3
CASSGGQGDPPYSGNTIYF
>TRBV5-1|-|TRBJ1-6
CASSLDVGKYSPLHF
>TRBV7-3|-|TRBJ1-1
CASRSVMNTEAFF
>TRBV5-6|-|TRBJ2-5
CASSFRTAQETQYF
>TRBV18|few|TRBJ1-2
CASSEERTANYGYTF
>TRBV5-8|-|TRBJ2-4
CASGGERAKNIQYF
>TRBV5-1|-|TRBJ1-4
CASSAPGREEKLFF
>TRBV6-5|-|TRBJ1-2
CASSKDRLGYTF
>TRBV27|-|TRBJ1-2
CASSYAPPGDGYTF
>TRBV7-6|-|TRBJ1-6
CASSPSDYNSPLHF
>TRBV4-1|few|TRBJ1-4
CASSQHLTQRATNEKLFF
>TRBV5-1|once|TRBJ2-1
CASSLGGTLSGEQFF
>TRBV7-9|few|TRBJ2-7
CASSSWTETYEQYF
>TRBV5-1|-|TRBJ2-3
CASFLVAGGNTDTQYF
>TRBV2|few|TRBJ2-5
CASSRDSQETQYF
>TRBV5-1|-|TRBJ2-2
CASSPETLSTGELFF
>TRBV18|-|TRBJ2-5
CASSPLREETQYF
>TRBV29-1|-|TRBJ1-2
CSVETGWGGGYTF
>TRBV5-1|-|TRBJ2-5
CASSPQGVVETQYF
>TRBV6-1|-|TRBJ2-3
CASSEEAGGRDTQYF
>TRBV6-1|many|TRBJ2-7
CASSEDSGGAYEQYF
>TRBV19|-|TRBJ2-3
CASSIGDRATDTQYF
>TRBV5-1|-|TRBJ1-2
CASSSRQGNYGYTF
>TRBV9|-|TRBJ1-5
CASSVGTGRVGQPQHF
>TRBV18|-|TRBJ1-3
CASSPLQGDSGNTIYF